This T cell receptor (beta chain) emerged from a study of blood T cell repertoires in COVID-19. The method was immunoSEQ multiplex PCR; TCRdb's version includes in-frame clones alone and lacks a portion of them. The data contain approximately 150,000 clones, 70% to 90% of them singletons. The TCR originated in a man aged 35-49 years with acute or convalescent COVID-19. Sequenced: peripheral blood.

The CDR3 sequence is CASSQAGGGGYTF. In DNA, the CDR3 is TGTGCCAGCAGCCAAGCAGGGGGAGGCGGCTACACCTTC. This chain joins TRBV9 and TRBJ1-2; TRBD1 matches 7 bases. This CDR3 is built from 13 residues. Germline loops: CDR1 SGDLS, CDR2 YYNGEE. V shed 4 bases, J shed 8 bases, and the junction held 8 bases outside the gene matches. The full variable domain, with the rest looked up from reference TRBV9 and TRBJ1-2, is DSGVTQTPKHLITATGQRVTLRCSPRSGDLSVYWYQQSLDQGLQFLIQYYNGEERAKGNILERFSAQQFPDLHSELNLSSLELGDSALYFCASSQAGGGGYTFGSGTRLTVV.